Below, 4 T cell receptor beta chains from the same sample are listed, as sequenced in a study of cytomegalovirus exposure and HLA in healthy donors. Both 60 Vbeta primers and 13 Jbeta primers went into the PCR. Produced via immunoSEQ multiplex PCR; TCRdb's table is partial and in-frame only. Of about 120,000 clones in the sample, less than 80% were seen once. The specimen was PBMCs. The receptors stem from a man between 35 and 55 years old in good health and CMV-seropositive.

The gene calls are TRBV15 and TRBJ2-3, with 10 nucleotides matching TRBD2. The CDR3 is 16 residues long. Germline loops: CDR1 LNHNV, CDR2 YYDKDF (reference sequence). J was trimmed by 1 base and V by 2 bases; bases with no gene match: 3. This chain's CDR3 is CATSRPGTSGTDTQYF. The CDR3 DNA reads TGTGCCACCAGCAGACCTGGGACTAGCGGCACAGATACGCAGTATTTT.

This clone turned up a few times. The rearrangement joins TRBV23-1 to TRBJ1-1, with no clear D. TRBV23-1 has ORF status, its function being uncertain. This CDR3 has 14 amino acids. The V end was cut by 0 bases, the J end by 3 bases, with 8 bases between. CDR3 sequence (DNA): TGCGCCAGCAGTCAATCGGACTGCTACACTGAAGCTTTCTTT. The encoded protein is CASSQSDCYTEAFF.

The chain links TRBV4-2 to TRBJ1-5, with TRBD1 identical over 10 bases. The CDR3 has 16 amino acids. Germline lookup yields CDR1 LGHNA and CDR2 YNFKEQ. J lost 5 bases, V lost 2 bases, and 6 bases had no gene match. The DNA for the CDR3 is TGTGCCAGCAGCCAACTCTCGGACAGGGGGTATCAGCCCCAGCATTTT. Translated: CASSQLSDRGYQPQHF.

CDR3 protein: CASSPPQGYHEQYF. In DNA, the CDR3 is TGTGCCAGCTCACCGCCACAGGGGTACCACGAGCAGTACTTC. The V gene is TRBV18, the J gene TRBJ2-7, with 7 positions matching TRBD1. Trimming cost V 3 bases and J 5 bases; bases outside gene matches: 7. Germline assignment: CDR1 KGHSH and CDR2 LQKENI. The CDR3 is 14 residues long.